This T cell receptor (beta chain) was sequenced in a study of OX40 agonist ivuxolimab in advanced cancers. About the study as a whole: Ivuxolimab was a fully human IgG2 agonistic monoclonal antibody targeting the costimulatory receptor OX40 (CD134). Of the approximately 53 patients in dose escalation, approximately 20 had hepatocellular carcinoma, some 15 had melanoma, 9 had renal cell carcinoma and 9 had head and neck cancer. Three dose-escalation patients achieved partial responses, one with hepatocellular carcinoma and two with cutaneous melanoma. Prior anti-PD-1, anti-PD-L1 or anti-CTLA-4 therapy was permitted, and about 40% of dose-escalation patients had received checkpoint inhibitors. A male proportion of 82.7% and a mean age of approximately 55 years, ranging from 23 to 79, were recorded for the dose-escalation cohort. Peripheral TCRbeta sequencing aimed to test whether ivuxolimab altered TCR sequence diversity and caused clonal T-cell expansion. Intravenous ivuxolimab was administered to patients every 2 weeks at six dose levels: 0.01, 0.1, 0.3, 1.5, 3 and 10 mg/kg. The paper covers the monotherapy dose-escalation part of the phase I ivuxolimab trial, which included N ≈ 52 patients. The paper's findings and limits, for the study overall: The antigen specificity of the peripheral T cells that underwent clonal expansion was not determined. In the 0.1-3.0 mg/kg groups, partial responders had among the lowest normalized peripheral clonal expansion, particularly in CD8+ T cells. After ivuxolimab, more expanded clones were found on average in CD8+ T cells than in CD4+ T cells. Clonal expansion of both CD4+ and CD8+ blood T cells was observed from baseline to week 6 at doses 0.1 to 3.0 mg/kg. Low levels of normalized T-cell clonal expansion were also seen in some patients who did not respond.

The trial excluded patients who had a history of autoimmune disease or were on systemic immunosuppression. Peripheral blood for TCR sequencing was collected from all dose cohorts at baseline, on cycle 4 day 1, and on cycle 7 day 1. The samples were taken from a phase I, first-in-human, multicenter, open-label dose-escalation trial of ivuxolimab. Adults with locally advanced or metastatic head and neck squamous cell, hepatocellular, melanoma or renal cell carcinoma were enrolled in the trial. Before TCR sequencing, CD4+ T cells and CD8+ T cells were sorted from peripheral blood as separate populations. To sequence the TCRbeta CDR3 region, genomic DNA was isolated from the sorted cells. The immunoSEQ Assay was used for sequencing of TCRbeta CDR3 regions. The table was pulled from immuneACCESS by TCRdb, which kept in-frame rearrangements only. Such tables lose some clones; where checked, under half of the loss comes from unresolved V genes, and the rest has no known cause. In this sample the table shows 72,000 or so clones, roughly nine tenths of which occur a single time. Roughly 10% of the sample rests with the top ten.

About this clone: Its antigen is not yet known. Nothing much larger sits one base from this clone, and base qualities are not available.

V is cut by 4 bases and J by 6 bases, and the space between the germline ends is 10 bases. The CDR3, from cysteine to phenylalanine, totals 12 residues. Of the read, only the CDR3 DNA is kept; its 36 bases are in frame from base 1. The germline V gene specifies MNHNS as CDR1 and SASEGT as CDR2. The receptor was derived from an adult with an advanced solid tumor such as melanoma, head and neck, liver or kidney cancer. This receptor chain uses TRBV6-1 and TRBJ2-7; no D gene is confidently identified. The material was CD4+ or CD8+ T cells sorted from blood, obtained in a trial of the OX40 agonist ivuxolimab. The DNA sequence follows: TGTGCCAGCAGTGTCCAAAAGGTCGAGCAGTACTTC. Its protein reads: CASSVQKVEQYF.